This T cell receptor beta chain emerged from a study of OX40 agonist ivuxolimab in advanced cancers. Overall study: Patients in the trial were receiving intravenous ivuxolimab every 2 weeks, at doses of 0.01 to 10 mg/kg. One patient with hepatocellular carcinoma and two with cutaneous melanoma, three in all, had partial responses.

Sequenced by immunoSEQ multiplex PCR; TCRdb stores in-frame clones only, minus some. The table lists 65,000 to 80,000 clones, about nine tenths of them singletons. Study-wide findings and caveats: Clonal expansion by week 6 occurred in CD4+ and CD8+ blood T cells (at 0.1 to 3.0 mg/kg). Antigens targeted by the expanded peripheral T cells were not determined.

The germline V gene has CDR1 SGHVS and CDR2 FQNEAQ. The CDR3 totals 13 residues. Trimming removed 5 bases from V and 7 bases from J, with 14 bases in between. On this clone itself: Its antigen is undetermined.

The TCR comes from an adult with an advanced solid tumor such as melanoma, head and neck, liver or kidney cancer. This chain connects TRBV7-8 to TRBJ1-2; D uncertain. The starting material was CD4+ or CD8+ T cells sorted from blood, obtained in a trial of the OX40 agonist ivuxolimab. The CDR3, as DNA: TGTGCCAGCAGCCCAGCCCTGGGGAGTGGCTACACCTTC. Its protein product is CASSPALGSGYTF.